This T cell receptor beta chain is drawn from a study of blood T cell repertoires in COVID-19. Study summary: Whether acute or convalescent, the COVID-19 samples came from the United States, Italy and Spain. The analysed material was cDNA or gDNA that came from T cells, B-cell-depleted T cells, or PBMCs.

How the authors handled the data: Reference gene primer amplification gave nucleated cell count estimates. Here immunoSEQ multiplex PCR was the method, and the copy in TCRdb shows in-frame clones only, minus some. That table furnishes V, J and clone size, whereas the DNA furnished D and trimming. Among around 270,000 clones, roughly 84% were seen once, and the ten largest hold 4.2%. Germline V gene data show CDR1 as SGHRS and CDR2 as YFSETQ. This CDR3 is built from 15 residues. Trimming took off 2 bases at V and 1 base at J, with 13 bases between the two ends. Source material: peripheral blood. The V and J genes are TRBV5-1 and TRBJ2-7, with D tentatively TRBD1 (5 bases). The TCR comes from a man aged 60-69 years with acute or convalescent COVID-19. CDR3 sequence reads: CASSLVGARSYEQYF. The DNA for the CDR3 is TGCGCCAGCAGCTTAGTTGGGGCGCGATCCTACGAGCAGTACTTC.